This is a list of T cell receptor beta chains from one sample in a study of blood T cell repertoires in COVID-19. Clones were read by immunoSEQ multiplex PCR, and TCRdb kept only the in-frame ones, dropping some. The sample carries fewer than 500,000 clones, 70% to 90% recorded once. The sequenced material came from peripheral blood. These receptors came from a woman in her twenties or thirties with active or convalescent COVID-19. Each CDR3 is given with its conserved first and last residue. The order of the fields is J gene, clone size, V gene, D gene, CDR3 protein, CDR3 DNA. D genes are given only for firm matches. The size entry is marked missing in some rows and otherwise reads once, few, many or a size class.

j_call: TRBJ2-7; clone_size: .; v_call: TRBV28; d_call: .; cdr3_aa: CASSSGAFSEQYF; cdr3_nt: TGTGCCAGCTCATCTGGGGCCTTCAGCGAGCAGTACTTC
j_call: TRBJ2-1; clone_size: .; v_call: TRBV4-2; d_call: .; cdr3_aa: CASSQDRGPYNEQFF; cdr3_nt: TGTGCCAGCAGCCAAGATCGTGGCCCCTACAATGAGCAGTTCTTC
j_call: TRBJ1-6; clone_size: .; v_call: TRBV6-5; d_call: .; cdr3_aa: CAIGAIPGNSPLHF; cdr3_nt: TGTGCCATTGGGGCCATTCCGGGCAATTCACCCCTCCACTTT
j_call: TRBJ2-7; clone_size: .; v_call: TRBV27; d_call: TRBD2; cdr3_aa: CASKTAGGPYEQYF; cdr3_nt: TGTGCCAGCAAGACAGCGGGAGGGCCCTACGAGCAGTACTTC
j_call: TRBJ2-5; clone_size: .; v_call: TRBV30; d_call: .; cdr3_aa: CAWSPGLVKETQYF; cdr3_nt: TGTGCCTGGAGTCCGGGACTCGTAAAAGAGACCCAGTACTTC
j_call: TRBJ1-4; clone_size: .; v_call: TRBV5-1; d_call: .; cdr3_aa: CASSLGWGQVANEKLFF; cdr3_nt: TGCGCCAGCAGCCTGGGATGGGGGCAAGTAGCTAATGAAAAACTGTTTTTT
j_call: TRBJ1-1; clone_size: .; v_call: TRBV5-1; d_call: .; cdr3_aa: CASSFGAGVATEAFF; cdr3_nt: TGCGCCAGCAGCTTTGGTGCGGGAGTGGCCACTGAAGCTTTCTTT
j_call: TRBJ2-2; clone_size: .; v_call: TRBV18; d_call: .; cdr3_aa: CASSPRGPGELFF; cdr3_nt: TGTGCCAGCTCACCGCGAGGCCCCGGGGAGCTGTTTTTT
j_call: TRBJ1-1; clone_size: .; v_call: TRBV19; d_call: TRBD1; cdr3_aa: CASSIARQGNTEAFF; cdr3_nt: TGTGCCAGTAGTATAGCCCGACAGGGTAACACTGAAGCTTTCTTT
j_call: TRBJ1-4; clone_size: .; v_call: TRBV14; d_call: .; cdr3_aa: CASSQDRGGKLFF; cdr3_nt: TGTGCCAGCAGCCAAGATCGCGGGGGAAAACTGTTTTTT
j_call: TRBJ1-5; clone_size: once; v_call: TRBV7-6; d_call: TRBD1; cdr3_aa: CASSLDRAPNQPQHF; cdr3_nt: TGTGCCAGCAGCCTAGACAGGGCCCCCAATCAGCCCCAGCATTTT
j_call: TRBJ1-2; clone_size: .; v_call: TRBV11-2; d_call: .; cdr3_aa: CASSLGQVNYGYTF; cdr3_nt: TGTGCCAGCAGCTTAGGCCAGGTGAACTATGGCTACACCTTC
j_call: TRBJ2-2; clone_size: .; v_call: TRBV7-6; d_call: .; cdr3_aa: CASRLGGFSGELFF; cdr3_nt: TGTGCCAGCAGATTAGGAGGGTTTAGCGGGGAGCTGTTTTTT
j_call: TRBJ2-7; clone_size: .; v_call: TRBV27; d_call: TRBD1; cdr3_aa: CASHRDRESYEQYF; cdr3_nt: TGTGCCAGCCACCGTGACAGGGAGTCCTACGAGCAGTACTTC
j_call: TRBJ1-2; clone_size: .; v_call: TRBV30; d_call: TRBD1; cdr3_aa: CAWNRDRGPRDYGYTF; cdr3_nt: TGTGCCTGGAACCGGGACAGGGGGCCACGGGACTATGGCTACACCTTC
j_call: TRBJ1-1; clone_size: .; v_call: TRBV5-1; d_call: .; cdr3_aa: CASRSLQGNTEAFF; cdr3_nt: TGCGCCAGCAGGTCTTTACAGGGGAACACTGAAGCTTTCTTT
j_call: TRBJ1-4; clone_size: .; v_call: TRBV21-1; d_call: .; cdr3_aa: CASSKTGGIDEKLFF; cdr3_nt: TGTGCCAGCAGCAAGACAGGGGGGATCGATGAAAAACTGTTTTTT
j_call: TRBJ2-7; clone_size: .; v_call: TRBV14; d_call: .; cdr3_aa: CASRTLGRVSSYEQYF; cdr3_nt: TGTGCCAGCAGAACCTTGGGCAGGGTGAGCTCCTACGAGCAGTACTTC
j_call: TRBJ1-5; clone_size: few; v_call: TRBV19; d_call: .; cdr3_aa: CASRGNVGGAGQPQHF; cdr3_nt: TGTGCCAGTAGGGGGAATGTTGGGGGCGCAGGTCAGCCCCAGCATTTT
j_call: TRBJ2-7; clone_size: .; v_call: TRBV6-1; d_call: .; cdr3_aa: CASSEGPSYEQYF; cdr3_nt: TGTGCCAGCAGTGAAGGACCTAGCTACGAGCAGTACTTC
j_call: TRBJ2-7; clone_size: .; v_call: TRBV19; d_call: TRBD2; cdr3_aa: CASSWTSGSINEQYF; cdr3_nt: TGTGCCAGTAGTTGGACTAGCGGGAGTATCAACGAGCAGTACTTC
j_call: TRBJ2-1; clone_size: .; v_call: TRBV6-2/TRBV6-3; d_call: .; cdr3_aa: CASSFTGTEQFF; cdr3_nt: TGTGCCAGCAGTTTTACAGGGACTGAGCAGTTCTTC
j_call: TRBJ1-1; clone_size: .; v_call: TRBV7-9; d_call: TRBD1; cdr3_aa: CASSSITTGLMNTEAFF; cdr3_nt: TGTGCCAGCAGCTCAATTACGACAGGGCTCATGAACACTGAAGCTTTCTTT
j_call: TRBJ1-1; clone_size: .; v_call: TRBV5-1; d_call: .; cdr3_aa: CASSLAGDTEAFF; cdr3_nt: TGCGCCAGCAGCTTGGCCGGGGACACTGAAGCTTTCTTT
j_call: TRBJ2-1; clone_size: .; v_call: TRBV21-1; d_call: .; cdr3_aa: CASSKGFMGLAGGNEQFF; cdr3_nt: TGTGCCAGCAGCAAAGGTTTTATGGGACTAGCGGGAGGCAATGAGCAGTTCTTC
j_call: TRBJ2-3; clone_size: .; v_call: TRBV19; d_call: .; cdr3_aa: CASSEQGEDTQYF; cdr3_nt: TGTGCCAGTAGTGAACAGGGTGAAGATACGCAGTATTTT
j_call: TRBJ2-2; clone_size: .; v_call: TRBV29-1; d_call: .; cdr3_aa: CSVERVIGTGELFF; cdr3_nt: TGCAGCGTTGAGCGGGTCATAGGCACCGGGGAGCTGTTTTTT
j_call: TRBJ2-5; clone_size: .; v_call: TRBV3-1/TRBV3-2; d_call: .; cdr3_aa: CASSQGVAPEETQYF; cdr3_nt: TGTGCCAGCAGCCAAGGGGTAGCGCCCGAAGAGACCCAGTACTTC
j_call: TRBJ1-2; clone_size: .; v_call: TRBV7-9; d_call: .; cdr3_aa: CASSLNPGVFEDGYTF; cdr3_nt: TGTGCCAGCAGCCTGAACCCAGGGGTCTTCGAGGATGGCTACACCTTC
j_call: TRBJ1-5; clone_size: .; v_call: TRBV4-1; d_call: .; cdr3_aa: CASSQTGNQPQHF; cdr3_nt: TGCGCCAGCAGCCAAACAGGGAATCAGCCCCAGCATTTT
j_call: TRBJ2-7; clone_size: .; v_call: TRBV11-2; d_call: TRBD2; cdr3_aa: CASSSSPGTNSYYEQYF; cdr3_nt: TGTGCCAGCAGCTCTAGCCCCGGGACTAATAGTTACTACGAGCAGTACTTC
j_call: TRBJ1-4; clone_size: .; v_call: TRBV6-5; d_call: .; cdr3_aa: CASSPGHWNEKLFF; cdr3_nt: TGTGCCAGCAGCCCGGGACACTGGAATGAAAAACTGTTTTTT
j_call: TRBJ2-5; clone_size: .; v_call: TRBV6-5; d_call: .; cdr3_aa: CASTPRTLQETQYF; cdr3_nt: TGTGCCAGCACCCCGAGGACTTTACAAGAGACCCAGTACTTC
j_call: TRBJ2-7; clone_size: .; v_call: TRBV6-4; d_call: TRBD2; cdr3_aa: CASSDLAGGGREQYF; cdr3_nt: TGTGCCAGCAGTGATTTAGCGGGAGGAGGAAGGGAGCAGTACTTC
j_call: TRBJ1-5; clone_size: .; v_call: TRBV6-5; d_call: TRBD1; cdr3_aa: CASKPTGLGNQPQHF; cdr3_nt: TGTGCCAGCAAACCGACAGGGTTAGGCAATCAGCCCCAGCATTTT
j_call: TRBJ1-1; clone_size: .; v_call: TRBV6-2/TRBV6-3; d_call: .; cdr3_aa: CASSYSGIGTEAFF; cdr3_nt: TGTGCCAGCAGTTACTCCGGGATAGGGACTGAAGCTTTCTTT
j_call: TRBJ1-5; clone_size: once; v_call: TRBV7-2; d_call: TRBD1; cdr3_aa: CASSLGQYNQPQHF; cdr3_nt: TGTGCCAGCAGCTTGGGACAGTACAATCAGCCCCAGCATTTT
j_call: TRBJ1-5; clone_size: .; v_call: TRBV11-2; d_call: .; cdr3_aa: CASSYGGNNQPQHF; cdr3_nt: TGTGCCAGCAGCTACGGGGGGAACAATCAGCCCCAGCATTTT
j_call: TRBJ2-3; clone_size: .; v_call: TRBV5-6; d_call: TRBD2; cdr3_aa: CASSLSSGSNTQYF; cdr3_nt: TGTGCCAGCAGCTTATCTAGCGGGAGTAATACGCAGTATTTT
j_call: TRBJ1-4; clone_size: few; v_call: TRBV9; d_call: .; cdr3_aa: CASSVDSHNEKLFF; cdr3_nt: TGTGCCAGCAGCGTCGACAGCCATAATGAAAAACTGTTTTTT
j_call: TRBJ1-6; clone_size: .; v_call: TRBV5-1; d_call: TRBD1; cdr3_aa: CASSSKEDRGLNSPLHF; cdr3_nt: TGCGCCAGCAGCTCGAAAGAGGACAGGGGACTTAATTCACCCCTCCACTTT
j_call: TRBJ1-1; clone_size: once; v_call: TRBV6-5; d_call: TRBD1; cdr3_aa: CASRELDRGPGEAFF; cdr3_nt: TGTGCCAGCAGGGAGCTCGACAGGGGGCCCGGTGAAGCTTTCTTT
j_call: TRBJ1-5; clone_size: once; v_call: TRBV19; d_call: .; cdr3_aa: CASSISGDQPQHF; cdr3_nt: TGTGCCAGTAGTATATCAGGGGATCAGCCCCAGCATTTT
j_call: TRBJ2-1; clone_size: .; v_call: TRBV15; d_call: TRBD1; cdr3_aa: CATSRVGQGSYNEQFF; cdr3_nt: TGTGCCACCAGCAGAGTTGGACAGGGGTCCTACAATGAGCAGTTCTTC
j_call: TRBJ1-1; clone_size: .; v_call: TRBV18; d_call: .; cdr3_aa: CASSTTGNTEAFF; cdr3_nt: TGTGCCAGCTCAACGACAGGGAACACTGAAGCTTTCTTT
j_call: TRBJ1-5; clone_size: .; v_call: TRBV27; d_call: .; cdr3_aa: CASSFGHPYSNQPQHF; cdr3_nt: TGTGCCAGCAGTTTCGGACACCCCTATAGCAATCAGCCCCAGCATTTT
j_call: TRBJ1-2; clone_size: .; v_call: TRBV5-1; d_call: .; cdr3_aa: CASSTGEQGNGYTF; cdr3_nt: TGCGCCAGCAGCACCGGAGAACAGGGAAACGGCTACACCTTC
j_call: TRBJ2-2; clone_size: .; v_call: TRBV10-1; d_call: TRBD2; cdr3_aa: CASQPGLAPPGELFF; cdr3_nt: TGCGCCAGTCAACCGGGACTAGCGCCTCCGGGGGAGCTGTTTTTT